This entry lists 18 T cell receptor beta chains sequenced from one sample in a study of cytomegalovirus exposure and HLA in healthy donors. PCR amplification relied on 60 Vbeta primers (plus 13 Jbeta primers). Measured with immunoSEQ multiplex PCR; TCRdb has only the in-frame clones, and not every one. The sample lists around 140,000 clones; approximately 78% were seen once. Source material: PBMCs. The receptor set was obtained from a woman aged 40 to 50 in good health and CMV-seropositive.

The genes are TRBV7-9 and TRBJ1-5; D not certain. The germline CDR1 and CDR2 sequences are SEHNR and FQNEAQ (reference sequence). The CDR3 is made up of 14 amino acids. V lost 1 base and J 3 bases, leaving 7 bases between the germline ends. In DNA, the CDR3 is TGTGCCAGCAGCTTAGGGTCAGACAATCAGCCCCAGCATTTT. Translated, it gives CASSLGSDNQPQHF.

The gene calls are TRBV5-6 and TRBJ2-5; D may be TRBD2 (5 bases). Deletions cut 1 base from V and 2 bases from J, with 12 bases between. This CDR3 comprises 15 residues. Germline CDR1 SGHDT, CDR2 YYEEEE. In DNA form, the CDR3 reads TGTGCCAGCAGCTTGACCCTAGCAACACAAGAGACCCAGTACTTC. Translated, it gives CASSLTLATQETQYF.

The CDR3 nucleotides are TGCGCCAGCAGCTCGGGACAGATAAACTACGAGCAGTACTTC. Translating it yields CASSSGQINYEQYF. This chain joins TRBV5-1 and TRBJ2-7; 7 bases match TRBD1. Germline-derived CDR1 and CDR2 are SGHRS and YFSETQ. This CDR3 has 14 amino acids. The J segment lost 3 bases and the V segment lost 3 bases, leaving 6 bases of the junction unmatched.

The V gene is TRBV7-8, the J gene TRBJ1-3; possibly TRBD1 for D (6 bases). V lost 2 bases to trimming and J lost 6 bases, with 11 bases between them. Germline lookup yields CDR1 SGHVS and CDR2 FQNEAQ. The CDR3 sequence is 14 residues long. CDR3 coding DNA: TGTGCCAGCAGCTTAACCGCAGGGGTAAACACCATATATTTT. Translation: CASSLTAGVNTIYF.

The chain combines TRBV27 with TRBJ2-7; D might be TRBD2 (6 bases). The CDR3 runs 14 residues. CDR1 is MNHEY, CDR2 SMNVEV, per germline (reference sequence). Trimming shortened V by 0 bases and J by 3 bases, and 9 bases separated the two germline ends. The CDR3 spells CASSLSQGLYEQYF. The CDR3 region has the DNA TGTGCCAGCAGTTTATCTCAGGGACTCTACGAGCAGTACTTC.

This clone was counted at least ten times. In nucleotides, the CDR3 is TGTGCCAGCACCCTCCTTGGCGATACGCAGTATTTT. Translation gives CASTLLGDTQYF. The chain links TRBV5-4 to TRBJ2-3, with D unclear. This CDR3 region has 12 residues. Trimming pared 6 bases from V and 6 bases from J, leaving 11 bases between. The V gene's germline CDR1 is SGHNT and CDR2 YYREEE (reference sequence).

The chain couples TRBV27 to TRBJ2-3; 9 bases align to TRBD2. The length of the CDR3 is 13 residues. Germline V gene lookup returns CDR1 MNHEY and CDR2 SMNVEV (reference sequence). Losses at the gene ends were 4 bases for V and 6 bases for J; bases not matched to a gene: 2. The CDR3 region is CASSWRGGDTQYF. The CDR3 nucleotides read TGTGCCAGCAGTTGGCGGGGGGGGGATACGCAGTATTTT.

The V gene is TRBV28, the J gene TRBJ1-1; TRBD1 agrees at 7 bases. Germline V gene lookup returns CDR1 MDHEN and CDR2 SYDVKM. V lost 6 bases, J lost 1 base, and 5 bases stayed unmatched. The CDR3 spans 14 residues. This CDR3 is CASRLTGQNTEAFF. The CDR3 bases are TGTGCCAGCAGGCTGACAGGGCAGAACACTGAAGCTTTCTTT.

Concerning this clone: A read error may produce the germline difference seen at one junction end. The rearrangement joins TRBV15 to TRBJ1-5, with 9 bases aligning to TRBD1. Germline values: CDR1 LNHNV, CDR2 YYDKDF (reference sequence). CDR3 length: 17 amino acids. Here the CDR3 reads CATSRDDRGTWNPPQHF. The CDR3 coding sequence is TGTGCCACCAGCAGAGACGACAGGGGGACCTGGAATCCGCCCCAGCATTTT.

On this clone itself: Within the sample, other DNA sequences also encode this same CDR3. This chain uses TRBV18 with TRBJ2-7; no reliable D call. In germline, CDR1 is KGHSH, CDR2 LQKENI. V was trimmed by 2 bases and J by 0 bases, leaving 5 bases between them. This CDR3 is 13 amino acids long. CDR3 DNA sequence: TGTGCCAGCTCACCAGGCAGCTCCTACGAGCAGTACTTC. It encodes CASSPGSSYEQYF.

The rearrangement uses TRBV29-1 and TRBJ1-2; no clear D gene. Trimming removed 2 bases from V and 4 bases from J, with 8 bases in between. The CDR3 is made up of 12 amino acids. The V gene's germline CDR1 is SQVTM and CDR2 ANQGSEA. The CDR3 loop reads CSVELTGYGYTF. CDR3 DNA sequence: TGCAGCGTTGAACTAACGGGCTATGGCTACACCTTC.

This clone was observed a handful of times. The chain links TRBV10-3 to TRBJ2-7, with 10 positions matching TRBD1. Germline loops: CDR1 ENHRY, CDR2 SYGVKD. The CDR3 extends over 15 amino acids. After removal of 10 bases from V and 1 base from J, the junction contained 10 bases not matched to a gene. The CDR3 here is CATSAGTGASYEQYF. CDR3 nucleotides: TGTGCCACCTCCGCCGGGACAGGGGCTTCCTACGAGCAGTACTTC.

This clone appeared a single time. The chain uses TRBV13 and TRBJ1-4; 7 nucleotides agree with TRBD1. This CDR3 contains 18 residues. V dropped 5 bases and J dropped 0; count of bases not matched to a gene: 12. CDR1 and CDR2 from the germline V gene are PRHDT and FYEKMQ (reference sequence). For the CDR3, the DNA is TGTGCCAGCAGCCTAACCTACGGGCAGGGGGCAACTAATGAAAAACTGTTTTTT. It encodes CASSLTYGQGATNEKLFF.

This clone was seen only once. The rearrangement uses TRBV5-5 and TRBJ2-1; 11 nucleotides align to TRBD1. Germline V gene lookup returns CDR1 SGHKS and CDR2 YYEKEE (reference sequence). V shed 0 bases, J shed 10 bases, and the junction held 9 bases outside the gene matches. This CDR3 contains 16 residues. CDR3 residues: CASSLGAGTGGKEQFF. CDR3 sequence (DNA): TGTGCCAGCAGCTTGGGGGCCGGGACAGGGGGGAAGGAGCAGTTCTTC.

In DNA, the CDR3 is TGCAGCGTTGAATGGTCTAGCGGCCGATCCTACAATGAGCAGTTCTTC. This codes for CSVEWSSGRSYNEQFF. V is TRBV29-1 and J is TRBJ2-1; 7 bases are shared with TRBD2. The CDR3 is made up of 16 amino acids. Losses at the gene ends were 2 bases for V and 1 base for J; bases not matched to a gene: 8. The germline CDR1 and CDR2 sequences are SQVTM and ANQGSEA.

V and J are TRBV15 and TRBJ2-7; TRBD1 agrees at 8 bases. From germline, CDR1 is LNHNV and CDR2 YYDKDF (reference sequence). The CDR3 covers 18 residues. J lost 0 bases, V lost 8 bases, and 18 bases had no gene match. CDR3 region: CATVKRQGPLMSSYEQYF. The DNA for the CDR3 is TGTGCCACCGTCAAACGACAGGGGCCGCTGATGAGCTCCTACGAGCAGTACTTC.

In nucleotides, the CDR3 is TGTGCCAGCAGCACCCAGCGGGGGGGGCGGCAGCAGTACTTC. The encoded protein is CASSTQRGGRQQYF. The rearrangement joins TRBV11-3 to TRBJ2-7; 10 bases map to TRBD2. The CDR3 is 14 residues long. V was clipped by 5 bases and J by 8 bases; unmatched bases: 9. The germline V gene has CDR1 SGHNT and CDR2 YENEEA.

The rearrangement uses TRBV4-1 and TRBJ1-5, with D possibly being TRBD1 (6 bases). From germline, CDR1 is MGHRA and CDR2 YSYEKL. The V and J ends lost 0 bases and 0 bases respectively, with 12 bases between them. This CDR3 contains 17 residues. As DNA, the CDR3 is TGCGCCAGCAGCCAAGACAGGGGTACGGGTAGCAATCAGCCCCAGCATTTT. Amino acid sequence: CASSQDRGTGSNQPQHF.